One sample yielded the 15 T cell receptor beta chains listed below, sequenced in a study of shared clonotypes between healthy human individuals. Sequenced by immunoSEQ multiplex PCR; TCRdb stores in-frame clones only, minus some. The repertoire holds roughly 500,000 clones, with almost 97% as singletons. The sample taken for sequencing was naive CD4+ T cells sorted from blood. Subset described: CD45RA+ positively selected. These receptor sequences come from a woman aged 25 to 39 in good health.

The genes are TRBV19 and TRBJ1-1; D perhaps matches TRBD1 (5 bases). Germline CDR1 LNHDA, CDR2 SQIVND (reference sequence). V was clipped by 3 bases and J by 8 bases, with 13 bases between them. This CDR3 has 13 amino acids. CDR3 in amino acids: CASSIKTWGEAFF. The DNA of the CDR3 is TGTGCCAGTAGTATCAAGACATGGGGGGAAGCTTTCTTT.

The V gene is TRBV30, the J gene TRBJ2-5, with 7 bases fitting TRBD2. V trimming: 3 bases; J trimming: 5 bases; junction bases outside the gene matches: 15. This CDR3 region has 16 residues. CDR1 and CDR2 from the germline V gene are GTSNPN and SVGIG (reference sequence). The CDR3 here is CAWSLRGRAYAETQYF. The CDR3 nucleotides are TGTGCCTGGAGCCTCCGGGGGAGGGCCTACGCGGAGACCCAGTACTTC.

The rearrangement joins TRBV9 to TRBJ2-5; D is perhaps TRBD1 or TRBD2 (6 bases each). V was trimmed by 4 bases and J by 1 base, leaving 11 bases between them. Germline CDR1 and CDR2: SGDLS and YYNGEE. This CDR3 has 14 amino acids. The CDR3 DNA sequence: TGTGCCAGCAGCAAAGGGGGACTCCAAGAGACCCAGTACTTC. Protein: CASSKGGLQETQYF.

The J gene is TRBJ1-2, the V gene TRBV28; D unresolved. This CDR3 is built from 13 residues. Germline V gives CDR1 MDHEN, CDR2 SYDVKM. V lost 7 bases, J lost 1 base, and 10 bases lay in between. The CDR3 reads CASKPSHNYGYTF. The CDR3 DNA follows: TGTGCCAGCAAACCGTCCCATAACTATGGCTACACCTTC.

The CDR3 coding sequence is TGTGCCAGCAGAGCCGACGGGCGTAACTCCTACGAGCAGTACTTC. It specifies CASRADGRNSYEQYF. The rearrangement joins TRBV6-1 to TRBJ2-7; D remains unclear. The CDR3 runs 15 residues. Germline V gene data show CDR1 as MNHNS and CDR2 as SASEGT. Deletions cut 6 bases from V and 0 bases from J, with 15 bases between.

The chain joins TRBV28 to TRBJ2-2, with 10 bases that match TRBD2. CDR1 is MDHEN, CDR2 SYDVKM, per germline. Trimming at V came to 5 bases and at J to 6 bases, leaving 12 bases not matched to a gene. This CDR3 comprises 17 residues. CDR3: CASSETSGITPAGELFF. CDR3 sequence (DNA): TGTGCCAGCAGTGAAACTAGCGGGATAACCCCCGCCGGGGAGCTGTTTTTT.

This sequence joins TRBV7-6 and TRBJ2-3; no clear D gene. There are 12 residues in the CDR3. Trimming shortened V by 5 bases and J by 5 bases, and 8 bases separated the two germline ends. Germline V gene sequence: CDR1 SGHVS, CDR2 FNYEAQ. CDR3 DNA sequence: TGTGCCAGCAGCGCACCGCTAGATACGCAGTATTTT. Translated: CASSAPLDTQYF.

This CDR3 reads CASSISGRAVGELFF. CDR3 sequence (DNA): TGTGCCAGTAGTATTAGCGGGAGGGCCGTCGGGGAGCTGTTTTTT. The chain has TRBV19 and TRBJ2-2, with 11 nucleotides matching TRBD2. V dropped 3 bases and J dropped 7; count of bases not matched to a gene: 4. Germline V gene data show CDR1 as LNHDA and CDR2 as SQIVND (reference sequence). The CDR3 spans 15 residues. Together with reference TRBV19 and TRBJ2-2, the CDR3 gives the full variable domain: DGGITQSPKYLFRKEGQNVTLSCEQNLNHDAMYWYRQDPGQGLRLIYYSQIVNDFQKGDIAEGYSVSREKKESFPLTVTSAQKNPTAFYLCASSISGRAVGELFFGEGSRLTVL.

V is TRBV6-5 and J is TRBJ2-5; 9 bases match TRBD1. Matching the DNA end better, TRBJ2-7 makes the J call doubtful. CDR3 length: 14 residues. From germline, CDR1 is MNHEY and CDR2 SVGAGI. CDR3 coding DNA: TGTGCCAGCAGCTCGGGACAGGGATTTCCCGAGCAGTACTTC. Translation gives CASSSGQGFPEQYF.

V and J are TRBV6-5 and TRBJ2-7; 10 nucleotides align to TRBD1. CDR1 and CDR2 (germline): MNHEY, SVGAGI. The V segment lost 6 bases and the J segment 5 bases; nucleotides outside the gene matches: 4. The length of the CDR3 is 13 residues. The CDR3 nucleotides are TGTGCCAGCAGACGACAGGGGGCGCACGAGCAGTACTTC. It specifies CASRRQGAHEQYF.

The chain couples TRBV7-2 to TRBJ2-1; possible D gene TRBD2, 6 bases. Germline values: CDR1 SGHTA, CDR2 FQGNSA. The V gene lost 5 bases and the J gene lost 4 bases, with 9 bases spanning the gap. The CDR3 is made up of 13 amino acids. The CDR3 is CASSLSGYNEQFF. DNA for the CDR3: TGTGCCAGCAGCCTTAGCGGTTACAATGAGCAGTTCTTC.

CDR3 sequence: CSAYSGDTQYF. In DNA, the CDR3 is TGCAGCGCCTACTCTGGAGATACGCAGTATTTT. The rearrangement links TRBV29-1 to TRBJ2-3; D is uncertain. V lost 7 bases to trimming and J lost 5 bases, with 10 bases between them. The CDR3 spans 11 residues. The germline CDR1 and CDR2 sequences are SQVTM and ANQGSEA.

This chain joins TRBV19 and TRBJ2-3; 12 bases align to TRBD2. The CDR3 runs 16 residues. V trimming: 5 bases; J trimming: 6 bases; junction bases outside the gene matches: 9. Germline V gene sequence: CDR1 LNHDA, CDR2 SQIVND (reference sequence). Here the CDR3 DNA reads TGTGCCAGTAGTGACCAGGGACTAGCGGGCGTGGATACGCAGTATTTT. Translated, it gives CASSDQGLAGVDTQYF.

The chain has TRBV7-9 and TRBJ2-1; tentatively, D is TRBD1 (5 bases). The CDR3 contains 15 residues. The V end lost 1 base, the J end lost 4 bases, and 11 bases lay between the germline ends. Germline V lookup: CDR1 SEHNR, CDR2 FQNEAQ (reference sequence). The CDR3 nucleotides read TGTGCCAGCAGCTTAGAGCCAGGGCCATACAATGAGCAGTTCTTC. Translating it yields CASSLEPGPYNEQFF.

J is TRBJ2-2 and V is TRBV27; maybe TRBD2 (6 bases). The CDR3 consists of 16 residues. Deletions cut 0 bases from V and 0 bases from J, with 8 bases between. In germline, CDR1 is MNHEY, CDR2 SMNVEV (reference sequence). CDR3 amino acids: CASSLSVAANTGELFF. DNA of the CDR3: TGTGCCAGCAGTTTATCGGTAGCGGCGAACACCGGGGAGCTGTTTTTT.